The 27 T cell receptor beta chains listed next were all sequenced from one sample in a study of Tregs in tolerant kidney transplant recipients. Sequencing was performed with immunoSEQ multiplex PCR; in TCRdb, only in-frame clones are kept and a portion is missing. Seen here are around 86,000 clones, around nine tenths observed once, and the top ten hold 1.6%. Related graft donors supplied nonmyeloablative bone marrow transplants, and mixed chimerism was transient. Sequences were derived from CD4+ T cells from blood (PBMCs), sampled 24 months after the transplant. These receptors were obtained from a human patient who received a combined kidney and bone marrow transplant. Some T cells may trace back to the graft donor.

This clone occurred once. This chain joins TRBV11-3 and TRBJ1-1; D gene uncertain. V gave up 3 bases and J gave up 1 base, with 6 bases separating them. The CDR3 spans 13 residues. CDR1 SGHNT and CDR2 YENEEA come from the germline V gene. DNA of the CDR3: TGTGCCAGCAGCTTTAACGGGAACACTGAAGCTTTCTTT. Encoded protein: CASSFNGNTEAFF.

The V gene is TRBV19, the J gene TRBJ2-3; possibly TRBD2 for D (5 bases). Per the germline V gene, CDR1 is LNHDA and CDR2 is SQIVND (reference sequence). V lost 5 bases to trimming and J lost 7 bases, with 7 bases between them. The CDR3 consists of 11 residues. The CDR3 DNA sequence: TGTGCCAGTAGTGCTAGCCATACGCAGTATTTT. Encoded protein: CASSASHTQYF. The full variable domain, in which reference TRBV19 and TRBJ2-3 provide the parts outside the CDR3, is DGGITQSPKYLFRKEGQNVTLSCEQNLNHDAMYWYRQDPGQGLRLIYYSQIVNDFQKGDIAEGYSVSREKKESFPLTVTSAQKNPTAFYLCASSASHTQYFGPGTRLTVL.

The chain is built from TRBV6-5 and TRBJ2-5; TRBD1 matches 9 bases. The better agreement between TRBJ2-7 and the DNA end casts doubt on the J call. The CDR3 consists of 13 residues. In germline, CDR1 is MNHEY, CDR2 SVGAGI. The chain's CDR3 is CASSRQGVYEQYF. The CDR3 DNA sequence: TGTGCCAGCAGTAGACAGGGGGTATACGAGCAGTACTTC.

This clone was recorded only once. The chain links TRBV10-3 to TRBJ1-1, with 10 bases identical to TRBD1. Trimming cost V 6 bases and J 2 bases; bases outside gene matches: 9. The CDR3 sequence is 16 residues long. Germline CDR1 is ENHRY and CDR2 is SYGVKD. In DNA, the CDR3 is TGTGCCATCAGGTCCGGGACAGGGGCTTCAAACACTGAAGCTTTCTTT. It codes for CAIRSGTGASNTEAFF.

A word on this clone: The junction departs from the called germline gene at one end, perhaps through a read error. The chain recombines TRBV10-3 with TRBJ1-2; D not certain. CDR1 ENHRY and CDR2 SYGVKD come from the germline V gene. CDR3 length equals 17 residues. This CDR3 is CAISESGTGEWSYGYTF. The CDR3 nucleotides read TGTGCCATCAGCGAGTCAGGAACCGGCGAATGGAGCTATGGCTACACCTTC.

The chain uses TRBV5-1 and TRBJ2-5; D perhaps matches TRBD1 (5 bases). The assigned J gene may be wrong: the sequence end matches TRBJ2-7 better. Germline CDR1 is SGHRS and CDR2 is YFSETQ. The length of the CDR3 is 15 residues. The CDR3 DNA is TGCGCCAGCAGCTTGGTTTCAGGGTCACCCTACGAGCAGTACTTC. It codes for CASSLVSGSPYEQYF.

The chain employs TRBV7-2 and TRBJ1-2, with TRBD1 as a possible D gene (6 bases). V lost 4 bases and J lost 4, with 16 bases in between. From germline, CDR1 is SGHTA and CDR2 FQGNSA. This CDR3 contains 15 residues. The CDR3 sequence: CASSSGGQTPYGYTF. CDR3 nucleotide sequence: TGTGCCAGCAGCTCAGGAGGACAGACCCCCTATGGCTACACCTTC.

The chain employs TRBV9 and TRBJ2-5, with TRBD2 matching over 10 bases. In germline, CDR1 is SGDLS, CDR2 YYNGEE. The CDR3 spans 17 residues. V shed 0 bases and J 3 bases; nucleotides not matched to a gene: 8. The CDR3 here is CASSVVASGGMKETQYF. The CDR3 DNA reads as TGTGCCAGCAGCGTAGTCGCTAGCGGGGGTATGAAAGAGACCCAGTACTTC.

The chain uses TRBV5-4 and TRBJ2-2; TRBD2 matches at 8 bases. Germline assignment: CDR1 SGHNT and CDR2 YYREEE (reference sequence). V was pared by 4 bases and J by 6 bases, with 2 bases of the junction left unmatched. The CDR3 runs 13 residues. CDR3 in DNA: TGTGCCAGCAGCGGGGGACTAGCCGGGGAGCTGTTTTTT. It is translated as CASSGGLAGELFF. Supplemented by reference TRBV5-4 and TRBJ2-2, the full variable domain reads ETGVTQSPTHLIKTRGQQVTLRCSSQSGHNTVSWYQQALGQGPQFIFQYYREEENGRGNFPPRFSGLQFPNYSSELNVNALELDDSALYLCASSGGLAGELFFGEGSRLTVL.

This clone was picked up one time. This chain uses TRBV7-2 with TRBJ2-7; 8 nucleotides line up with TRBD1. V trimming: 4 bases; J trimming: 2 bases; junction bases outside the gene matches: 4. The CDR3 sequence is 14 residues long. CDR1 is SGHTA and CDR2 is FQGNSA in the germline V gene. The CDR3 sequence: CASSSTGVAYEQYF. CDR3 DNA: TGTGCCAGCAGCTCGACAGGGGTCGCCTACGAGCAGTACTTC.

This chain uses TRBV20-1 with TRBJ2-7; maybe TRBD2 (6 bases). The V and J ends lost 4 bases and 3 bases respectively, with 7 bases between them. The CDR3 covers 11 residues. Germline CDR1 is DFQATT and CDR2 is SNEGSKA (reference sequence). CDR3 region: CSAKTSYEQYF. The CDR3 DNA reads as TGCAGTGCTAAGACTAGCTACGAGCAGTACTTC.

The CDR3 DNA is TGCGCCAGCAGGAGCGGGTACAATGAGCAGTTCTTC. Protein product: CASRSGYNEQFF. The chain is built from TRBV5-1 and TRBJ2-1; a weak D match, TRBD2 (6 bases). The germline CDR1 and CDR2 sequences are SGHRS and YFSETQ. The CDR3 extends over 12 amino acids. V lost 5 bases to trimming and J lost 4 bases, with 7 bases between them.

The gene calls are TRBV6-4 and TRBJ2-2; TRBD2 agrees at 11 bases. Germline CDR1 and CDR2: MRHNA and SNTAGT. Trimming at V came to 6 bases and at J to 5 bases, leaving 5 bases not matched to a gene. This CDR3 comprises 15 residues. The CDR3 nucleotides read TGTGCCAGCAGCGTGACTAGCGGGACTACCGGGGAGCTGTTTTTT. As protein: CASSVTSGTTGELFF.

V and J are TRBV4-2 and TRBJ2-2; 11 bases agree with TRBD1. The CDR3 has 19 amino acids. Trimming cost V 4 bases and J 6 bases; bases outside gene matches: 16. The V gene's germline CDR1 is LGHNA and CDR2 YNFKEQ. The CDR3 here is CASSPDGRVGGQGAGELFF. The CDR3 DNA reads as TGTGCCAGCAGCCCAGATGGGCGCGTTGGGGGACAGGGGGCCGGGGAGCTGTTTTTT.

The V gene is TRBV7-8, the J gene TRBJ2-3; the D gene is possibly TRBD1 (6 bases). The germline V gene encodes CDR1 SGHVS and CDR2 FQNEAQ. The V end lost 6 bases, the J end lost 0 bases, and 10 bases lay between the germline ends. The CDR3 has 14 amino acids. The CDR3 nucleotides are TGTGCCAGCAGTAGAACAGGGAGCACAGATACGCAGTATTTT. Its translation: CASSRTGSTDTQYF.

The chain employs TRBV5-6 and TRBJ2-5, with 10 bases aligning to TRBD1. V trimming: 2 bases; J trimming: 5 bases; junction bases outside the gene matches: 6. CDR1 is SGHDT and CDR2 is YYEEEE in the germline V gene. This CDR3 is built from 15 residues. CDR3 sequence reads: CASSLQTGGSETQYF. The CDR3 nucleotides read TGTGCCAGCAGCTTACAGACAGGGGGCAGTGAGACCCAGTACTTC.

This sequence joins TRBV27 and TRBJ1-2; no firm D call. CDR1 is MNHEY and CDR2 is SMNVEV in the germline V gene (reference sequence). This CDR3 is built from 13 residues. Trimming removed 6 bases from V and 6 bases from J, with 14 bases in between. For the CDR3, the DNA is TGTGCCAGCAGCGGGATCTTTGAAGATGGCTACACCTTC. This translates into CASSGIFEDGYTF.

The chain uses TRBV29-1 and TRBJ2-3, with D possibly matching TRBD2 (6 bases). The germline gives CDR1 SQVTM, CDR2 ANQGSEA. V was shortened by 3 bases and J by 0 bases, with 13 bases between the two germline ends. CDR3 length: 15 residues. In DNA form, the CDR3 reads TGCAGCGTTGACCCCCCTGCGGGGAGCACAGATACGCAGTATTTT. Protein product: CSVDPPAGSTDTQYF.

J is TRBJ2-5 and V is TRBV4-3; D is perhaps TRBD2 (6 bases). The CDR3 runs to 14 residues. CDR1 and CDR2 from the germline V gene are LGHNA and YSLEER. V was trimmed by 1 base and J by 9 bases, leaving 15 bases between them. Written as DNA, the CDR3 is TGCGCCAGCAGCCAAGTAATTCGGGGGACGGCCCAGTACTTC. This translates into CASSQVIRGTAQYF.

The J gene is TRBJ2-5, the V gene TRBV6-6, with a tentative D call TRBD2 (6 bases). Germline-derived CDR1 and CDR2 are MNHNY and SVGAGI (reference sequence). There are 13 residues in the CDR3. V was cut by 5 bases and J by 2 bases, with 9 bases left in between. The DNA for the CDR3 is TGTGCCAGCAGTCCCCGGGGGCAAGAGACCCAGTACTTC. As protein: CASSPRGQETQYF.

This sequence joins TRBV7-9 and TRBJ2-3; perhaps TRBD1 as D (6 bases). Germline values: CDR1 SEHNR, CDR2 FQNEAQ (reference sequence). This CDR3 region has 15 residues. V lost 0 bases and J 6 bases, leaving 13 bases between the germline ends. CDR3 bases: TGTGCCAGCAGCTTAGCGGGGGCTGTATCGGATACGCAGTATTTT. It specifies CASSLAGAVSDTQYF.

This chain uses TRBV6-5 with TRBJ1-4; no reliable D call. The CDR3 spans 15 residues. V was clipped by 5 bases and J by 8 bases, with 18 bases between them. The germline gives CDR1 MNHEY, CDR2 SVGAGI. CDR3 nucleotide sequence: TGTGCCAGCAGTGGCGACCGGGAGGTATGGGAAAAACTGTTTTTT. This encodes CASSGDREVWEKLFF.

The rearrangement uses TRBV29-1 and TRBJ2-7; 12 nucleotides line up with TRBD2. The ends lost 2 bases at V and 2 bases at J; junction bases unmatched: 10. Germline V CDR1 and CDR2: SQVTM, ANQGSEA. This CDR3 comprises 17 residues. DNA of the CDR3: TGCAGCGTTGAAATGACTAGCGGGAGCCTAACTGCCTACGAGCAGTACTTC. This gives the protein CSVEMTSGSLTAYEQYF.

CDR3 sequence: CASTLIATGGGNEQFF. For the CDR3, the DNA is TGTGCCAGCACCCTAATAGCGACAGGGGGCGGGAATGAGCAGTTCTTC. This sequence joins TRBV28 and TRBJ2-1, with 10 bases identical to TRBD1. Germline V lookup: CDR1 MDHEN, CDR2 SYDVKM. The trim removed 7 bases at V and 7 bases at J, leaving 13 bases unmatched. There are 16 residues in the CDR3.

The J gene is TRBJ1-6, the V gene TRBV5-4, with TRBD1 identical over 11 bases. Germline CDR1 reads SGHNT; CDR2 reads YYREEE (reference sequence). V shed 0 bases, J shed 7 bases, and the junction held 6 bases outside the gene matches. CDR3 length: 17 amino acids. The CDR3 spells CASSLGGQGAVNSPLHF. DNA of the CDR3: TGTGCCAGCAGCTTGGGAGGACAGGGGGCCGTGAATTCACCCCTCCACTTT.

This chain connects TRBV19 to TRBJ1-2; D perhaps matches TRBD1 (6 bases). CDR3 length: 15 residues. Trimming left V 3 bases short and J 2 bases short, with 13 bases between. Germline loops: CDR1 LNHDA, CDR2 SQIVND (reference sequence). CDR3 amino acids: CASSMGGGANYGYTF. For the CDR3, the DNA is TGTGCCAGTAGTATGGGTGGGGGCGCGAACTATGGCTACACCTTC.

V and J are TRBV27 and TRBJ1-2; D gene ambiguous. The CDR3 sequence is 14 residues long. The germline V and J ends were trimmed by 5 bases and 4 bases, with 14 bases remaining between them. Germline-derived CDR1 and CDR2 are MNHEY and SMNVEV (reference sequence). In nucleotides, the CDR3 is TGTGCCAGCAGTCTTAGCTGGGAGGGCTATGGCTACACCTTC. It specifies CASSLSWEGYGYTF.